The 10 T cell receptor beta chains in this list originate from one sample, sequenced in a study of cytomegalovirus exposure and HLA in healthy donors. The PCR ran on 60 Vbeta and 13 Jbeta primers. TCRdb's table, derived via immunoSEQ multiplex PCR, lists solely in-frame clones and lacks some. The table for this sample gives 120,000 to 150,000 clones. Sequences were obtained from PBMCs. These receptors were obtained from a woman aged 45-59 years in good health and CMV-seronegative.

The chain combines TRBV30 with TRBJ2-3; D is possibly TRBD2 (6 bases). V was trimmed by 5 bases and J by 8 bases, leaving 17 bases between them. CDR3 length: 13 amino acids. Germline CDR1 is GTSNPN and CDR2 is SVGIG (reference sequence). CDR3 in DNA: TGTGCCTGGGGATCAGTAGTCGGGGGTACGCAGTATTTT. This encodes CAWGSVVGGTQYF.

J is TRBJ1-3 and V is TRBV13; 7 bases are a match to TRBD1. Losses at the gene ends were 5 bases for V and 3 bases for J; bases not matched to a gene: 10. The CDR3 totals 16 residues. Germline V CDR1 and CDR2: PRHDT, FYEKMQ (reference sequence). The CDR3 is CASSIITGDGGNTIYF. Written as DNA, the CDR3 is TGTGCCAGCAGCATAATTACAGGGGATGGTGGAAACACCATATATTTT.

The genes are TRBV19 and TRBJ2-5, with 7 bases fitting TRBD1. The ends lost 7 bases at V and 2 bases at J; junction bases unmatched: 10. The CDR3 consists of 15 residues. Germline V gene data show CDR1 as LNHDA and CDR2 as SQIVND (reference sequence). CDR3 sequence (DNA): TGTGCCAGTAAGAGGACCGGACAGGCGCAAGAGACCCAGTACTTC. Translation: CASKRTGQAQETQYF.

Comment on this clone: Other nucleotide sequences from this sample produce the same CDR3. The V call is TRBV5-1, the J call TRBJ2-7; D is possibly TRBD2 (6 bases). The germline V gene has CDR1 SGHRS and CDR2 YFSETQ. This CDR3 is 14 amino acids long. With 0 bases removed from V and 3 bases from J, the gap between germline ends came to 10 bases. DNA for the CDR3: TGCGCCAGCAGCTTGGGTCAGGGAGGCTACGAGCAGTACTTC. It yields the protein CASSLGQGGYEQYF.

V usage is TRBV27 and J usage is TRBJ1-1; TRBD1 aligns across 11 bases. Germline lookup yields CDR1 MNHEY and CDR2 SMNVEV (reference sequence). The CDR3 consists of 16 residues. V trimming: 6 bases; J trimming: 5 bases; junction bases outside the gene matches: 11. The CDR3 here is CASSHRRTGGITEAFF. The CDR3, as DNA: TGTGCCAGCAGCCATCGACGGACAGGGGGCATAACTGAAGCTTTCTTT.

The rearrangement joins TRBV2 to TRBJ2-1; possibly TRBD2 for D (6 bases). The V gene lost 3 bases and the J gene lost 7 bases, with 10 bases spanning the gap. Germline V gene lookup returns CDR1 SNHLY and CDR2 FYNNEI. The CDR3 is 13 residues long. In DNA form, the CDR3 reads TGTGCCAGCAGTGACGGCGGGATGAATGAGCAGTTCTTC. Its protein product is CASSDGGMNEQFF.

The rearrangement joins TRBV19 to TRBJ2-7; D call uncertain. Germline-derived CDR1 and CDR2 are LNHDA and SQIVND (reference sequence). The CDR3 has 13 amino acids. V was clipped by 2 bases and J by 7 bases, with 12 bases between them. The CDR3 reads CASSIRTDLEQYF. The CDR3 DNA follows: TGTGCCAGTAGTATAAGAACAGACCTTGAGCAGTACTTC.

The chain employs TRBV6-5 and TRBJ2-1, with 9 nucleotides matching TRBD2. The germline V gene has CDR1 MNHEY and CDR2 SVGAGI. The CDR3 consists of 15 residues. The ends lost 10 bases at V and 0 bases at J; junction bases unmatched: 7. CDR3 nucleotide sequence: TGTGCCACCAGCGGGAGGCTAAGCTCCTACAATGAGCAGTTCTTC. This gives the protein CATSGRLSSYNEQFF.

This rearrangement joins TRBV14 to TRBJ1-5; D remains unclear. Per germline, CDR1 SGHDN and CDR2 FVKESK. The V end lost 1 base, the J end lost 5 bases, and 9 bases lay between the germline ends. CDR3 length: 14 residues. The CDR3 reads CASSQGQAHQPQHF. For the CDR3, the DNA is TGTGCCAGCAGCCAAGGTCAGGCCCATCAGCCCCAGCATTTT.

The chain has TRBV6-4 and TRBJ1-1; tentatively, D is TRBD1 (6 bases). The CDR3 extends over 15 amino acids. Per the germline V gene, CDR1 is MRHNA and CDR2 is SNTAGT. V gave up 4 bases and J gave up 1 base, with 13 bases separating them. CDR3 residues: CASSAYGGANTEAFF. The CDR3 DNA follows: TGTGCCAGCAGTGCGTATGGGGGGGCGAACACTGAAGCTTTCTTT.